The rows below give T cell receptor beta chains drawn from one sample of a study of T cell responses to AZD1222 COVID-19 vaccine. Libraries were prepared by immunoSEQ multiplex PCR; TCRdb keeps only in-frame clonotypes and omits some of them. The sample lists under 140,000 clones, about 87% seen once, with 1.6% in the top ten. The sample consisted of peripheral blood, taken on day 0 of AZD1222 vaccination. The receptors were gathered from an adult in good health. Each CDR3 is given with its conserved first and last residue. A D gene is named only where the DNA matches it firmly. Size tells how often a clone was seen (once, few, many) or the class of an expanded clone, and some rows leave it out.

CDR3	DNA	size	D	V	J
CASSEGGTDTQYF	TGTGCCAGTTCTGAGGGGGGCACAGATACGCAGTATTTT	NA	NA	TRBV19	TRBJ2-3
CASSPGVREKLFF	TGTGCCAGCAGTCCAGGGGTGCGGGAAAAACTGTTTTTT	few	NA	TRBV3-1/TRBV3-2	TRBJ1-4
CASATDTTNEKLFF	TGTGCCAGCGCGACAGATACAACTAATGAAAAACTGTTTTTT	NA	NA	TRBV18	TRBJ1-4
CASSPQGRDTQYF	TGTGCCAGCAGCCCACAGGGGAGGGATACGCAGTATTTT	NA	NA	TRBV3-1/TRBV3-2	TRBJ2-3
CASGAISSDTQYF	TGTGCCTCCGGGGCGATTTCGTCCGATACGCAGTATTTT	NA	NA	TRBV30	TRBJ2-3
CASSPRDRSLEYYGYTF	TGTGCCAGCAGCCCTAGGGACAGGTCCCTTGAATACTATGGCTACACCTTC	once	TRBD1	TRBV7-9	TRBJ1-2
CASSQNPAGGSYTF	TGCGCCAGCAGCCAAAACCCGGCAGGGGGCAGCTACACCTTC	NA	TRBD1	TRBV4-1	TRBJ1-2
CASSLDTGWVGELFF	TGCGCCAGCAGCTTGGATACAGGGTGGGTCGGGGAGCTGTTTTTT	few	NA	TRBV5-1	TRBJ2-2
CASSDKNRVLYGYTF	TGTGCCAGCAGCGACAAGAACAGGGTGCTATATGGCTACACCTTC	NA	NA	TRBV9	TRBJ1-2
CASSSLARSSYNSPLHF	TGTGCCAGTAGTTCCCTGGCCAGAAGCTCCTATAATTCACCCCTCCACTTT	once	NA	TRBV19	TRBJ1-6
CASSFRDGGRTGELFF	TGCGCCAGCAGCTTCCGGGACGGCGGCCGCACCGGGGAGCTGTTTTTT	NA	NA	TRBV5-1	TRBJ2-2
CASSYGGQPQHF	TGTGCCAGCAGTTACGGGGGACAGCCCCAGCATTTT	once	NA	TRBV6-2/TRBV6-3	TRBJ1-5
CASSNSLTYRGEQFF	TGTGCCAGTAGTAACAGCTTAACCTACAGGGGTGAGCAGTTCTTC	NA	TRBD1	TRBV19	TRBJ2-1
CASSPGLFSGNTIYF	TGTGCCAGCAGCCCGGGACTTTTCTCTGGAAACACCATATATTTT	NA	NA	TRBV5-8	TRBJ1-3
CASSVGLAGVYEQYF	TGTGCCAGCAGTGTGGGACTAGCGGGAGTATACGAGCAGTACTTC	NA	TRBD2	TRBV6-2/TRBV6-3	TRBJ2-7
CASSAAVLSYNEQFF	TGTGCCAGCAGCGCAGCGGTGCTCTCCTACAATGAGCAGTTCTTC	NA	NA	TRBV9	TRBJ2-1
CASSPGVTGTEAFF	TGTGCCAGCTCACCGGGGGTTACGGGGACTGAAGCTTTCTTT	NA	NA	TRBV18	TRBJ1-1
CASSVTPDRGNTEAFF	TGTGCCAGCAGCGTGACTCCGGACAGGGGGAACACTGAAGCTTTCTTT	NA	TRBD1	TRBV9	TRBJ1-1
CASSPPAASSYNEQFF	TGTGCCAGCTCACCACCAGCGGCTAGCTCCTACAATGAGCAGTTCTTC	NA	NA	TRBV18	TRBJ2-1
CASSFEVNTEAFF	TGTGCCAGCAGTTTTGAGGTGAACACTGAAGCTTTCTTT	NA	NA	TRBV12-3/TRBV12-4	TRBJ1-1
CASSAGTGTYEQYF	TGTGCCAGCAGCGCCGGGACAGGGACCTACGAGCAGTACTTC	NA	TRBD1	TRBV9	TRBJ2-7
CASGLGGIDQPQHF	TGTGCTAGTGGTTTGGGAGGGATAGATCAGCCCCAGCATTTT	NA	NA	TRBV12-5	TRBJ1-5
CASLKGPDRLFYGYTF	TGTGCCAGCCTCAAGGGGCCCGACAGGCTTTTCTATGGCTACACCTTC	once	NA	TRBV14	TRBJ1-2
CASSSPLIASSRGTEAFF	TGTGCCAGCAGCTCACCCCTAATAGCGAGCTCCCGAGGCACTGAAGCTTTCTTT	NA	NA	TRBV11-2	TRBJ1-1
CASKPFEAGGANTGELFF	TGTGCCAGCAAGCCGTTTGAGGCAGGAGGTGCGAACACCGGGGAGCTGTTTTTT	NA	NA	TRBV7-8	TRBJ2-2
CASSLALAGANVLTF	TGTGCCAGCAGCTTGGCCCTTGCTGGGGCCAACGTCCTGACTTTC	NA	NA	TRBV5-4	TRBJ2-6
CASSSIHAVAKNIQYF	TGTGCCAGCAGCTCGATACACGCTGTGGCCAAAAACATTCAGTACTTC	NA	NA	TRBV5-8	TRBJ2-4
CASGQGGYGYTF	TGTGCCAGCGGACAGGGGGGCTATGGCTACACCTTC	NA	TRBD1	TRBV11-2	TRBJ1-2
CASSPRAVPYEQYF	TGTGCCAGCAGCCCTCGGGCAGTCCCCTACGAGCAGTACTTC	once	NA	TRBV14	TRBJ2-7
CASRAAGVSTDTQYF	TGTGCCAGTAGGGCGGCCGGGGTCAGCACAGATACGCAGTATTTT	NA	NA	TRBV19	TRBJ2-3
CASSRQGAEDTQYF	TGTGCCAGTAGTAGACAGGGGGCGGAAGATACGCAGTATTTT	NA	TRBD1	TRBV19	TRBJ2-3
CASRVTGTGNYGYTF	TGTGCCAGCAGAGTTACCGGGACAGGGAACTATGGCTACACCTTC	once	TRBD1	TRBV6-4	TRBJ1-2
CASSLVPPSYEQYF	TGTGCCAGCAGTTTAGTACCTCCTTCCTACGAGCAGTACTTC	NA	NA	TRBV6-5	TRBJ2-7
CASKRDRRTYGYTF	TGTGCCAGTAAAAGGGACAGGCGAACCTATGGCTACACCTTC	NA	TRBD1	TRBV19	TRBJ1-2
CASSEALQGQYF	TGTGCCAGCAGTGAAGCGCTTCAAGGGCAGTACTTC	once	NA	TRBV2	TRBJ2-7
CASSPAGRDNLGETQYF	TGTGCCAGCAGCCCGGCGGGGCGGGACAACTTGGGGGAGACCCAGTACTTC	NA	NA	TRBV5-6	TRBJ2-5
CASSADSSPNQPQHF	TGTGCCAGCAGCGCCGACTCAAGCCCCAATCAGCCCCAGCATTTT	NA	NA	TRBV3-1/TRBV3-2	TRBJ1-5
CASRRRGQGYQPQHF	TGTGCCAGCAGGCGCAGGGGGCAAGGGTACCAGCCCCAGCATTTT	few	TRBD1	TRBV2	TRBJ1-5
CAISERTSGELFF	TGTGCCATCAGTGAGCGGACGTCCGGGGAGCTGTTTTTT	NA	NA	TRBV10-3	TRBJ2-2
CATRQELSHQPQHF	TGTGCCACCAGACAAGAGTTGTCTCATCAGCCCCAGCATTTT	NA	NA	TRBV15	TRBJ1-5
CASSQGENLAGSYNEQFF	TGTGCCAGCAGCCAAGGAGAAAACTTAGCGGGCTCCTACAATGAGCAGTTCTTC	NA	TRBD2	TRBV4-2	TRBJ2-1
CASGLPVGAGETQYF	TGTGCTAGTGGTTTGCCCGTGGGGGCCGGGGAGACCCAGTACTTC	NA	NA	TRBV12-5	TRBJ2-5
CATSPTRFYGYTF	TGTGCCACCTCCCCTACACGGTTCTATGGCTACACCTTC	NA	NA	TRBV19	TRBJ1-2
CASSYATSGLYEQYF	TGTGCCAGCAGCTACGCGACTAGCGGTCTCTACGAGCAGTACTTC	NA	TRBD2	TRBV4-2	TRBJ2-7
CASTRTGLYQPQHF	TGTGCCAGCACCCGGACAGGGTTGTACCAGCCCCAGCATTTT	few	TRBD1	TRBV28	TRBJ1-5